The 18 T cell receptor beta chains reported below all come from one sample, sequenced in a study of T cell clonality in common variable immunodeficiency. Study observations and caveats: Fewer deletions and N-nucleotide insertions were reportedly seen in common variable immunodeficiency TCR beta sequences.

Using immunoSEQ multiplex PCR, the repertoire was profiled, and TCRdb retains in-frame clones only, with some absent. This table lists around 8,000 clones. For these TCRs, the target antigens are not known. The sample comprised peripheral blood mononuclear cells. These receptors all come from a human donor with common variable immunodeficiency.

A note on this clone: The read halts 3 residues ahead of the CDR3 end, with the missing end drawn from the germline J gene. This chain links TRBV7-6 with TRBJ1-4; 10 bases map to TRBD1. The CDR3 totals 15 residues. V lost 5 bases and J lost 8; bases outside the gene matches: 8. The V gene's germline CDR1 is SGHVS and CDR2 FNYEAQ. CDR3 residues: CASSATGTGVEKLFF. Incomplete CDR3 DNA: TGTGCCAGCAGCGCAACCGGGACAGGGGTCGAAAAA.

A word on this clone: With the read ending 3 residues before the CDR3 end, the germline J gene is used to fill in that end. This chain uses TRBV2 with TRBJ2-2, with 10 bases fitting TRBD1. This CDR3 contains 13 residues. Germline V CDR1 and CDR2: SNHLY, FYNNEI. The V segment lost 8 bases and the J segment 5 bases; nucleotides outside the gene matches: 2. The CDR3 loop is CASGTGETGELFF. CDR3 DNA, as far as it was read: TGTGCCAGCGGGACAGGGGAGACCGGGGAG.

Turning to this clone: Read coverage stops 3 residues before the CDR3 terminus; the germline J gene supplies the remainder. V gene TRBV7-2 combines with J gene TRBJ2-7, with TRBD1 matching over 7 bases. Per the germline V gene, CDR1 is SGHTA and CDR2 is FQGNSA. Trimming at V came to 3 bases and at J to 1 base, leaving 3 bases not matched to a gene. This CDR3 is 14 amino acids long. The CDR3: CASSFNRGSYEQYF. Partial CDR3 DNA: TGTGCCAGCAGCTTTAACAGGGGTTCCTACGAG.

As concerns this clone: The read gets to within 3 residues of the CDR3 end, and the germline J gene fills in the rest. The chain is built from TRBV19 and TRBJ1-2, with 9 bases matching TRBD1. After removal of 10 bases from V and 4 bases from J, the junction contained 7 bases not matched to a gene. Germline values: CDR1 LNHDA, CDR2 SQIVND (reference sequence). The CDR3 is made up of 13 amino acids. Here the CDR3 reads CATMDRGGYGYTF. Partial CDR3 DNA: TGTGCCACCATGGACAGGGGTGGCTATGGC.

Points on this clone: Read coverage stops 3 residues before the CDR3 terminus; the germline J gene supplies the remainder. The chain has TRBV5-1 and TRBJ2-7; D may be TRBD1 (6 bases). In germline, CDR1 is SGHRS, CDR2 YFSETQ. Trimming stripped 3 bases from V and 1 base from J, with 8 bases between. There are 13 residues in the CDR3. The part of the CDR3 DNA that was read is TGCGCCAGCAGCTGGGGGCCGTCCTACGAG. Protein product: CASSWGPSYE. The complete CDR3 protein is CASSWGPSYEQYF.

This CDR3 is CASSIKGLLDTGELFF. The sequenced part of the CDR3 DNA is TGTGCCAGTAGTATAAAGGGGTTGCTAGACACCGGGGAG. The chain combines TRBV19 with TRBJ2-2, with a weak D call TRBD1 (5 bases). The CDR3 end is not reached by the read, which stops 3 residues before it; the germline J gene fills it in. Trimming pared 2 bases from V and 3 bases from J, leaving 13 bases between. The CDR3 has 16 amino acids. Germline V gene lookup returns CDR1 LNHDA and CDR2 SQIVND (reference sequence). The entire variable domain, with the rest obtained from reference TRBV19 and TRBJ2-2, is as follows: DGGITQSPKYLFRKEGQNVTLSCEQNLNHDAMYWYRQDPGQGLRLIYYSQIVNDFQKGDIAEGYSVSREKKESFPLTVTSAQKNPTAFYLCASSIKGLLDTGELFFGEGSRLTVL.

According to its frequency, this clone is medium-sized. The sequenced fragment ends 3 residues before the CDR3 boundary, so the rest is inferred from the germline J gene. This chain links TRBV12-3 or TRBV12-4 with TRBJ2-7, with TRBD1 identical over 9 bases. The CDR3 contains 17 residues. With V trimmed by 6 bases and J by 2 bases, 14 bases remained unmatched. CDR3 bases read: TGTGCCAGCAGGACACCCCCGGGACAGGGTTGGACCTACGAG. Amino acids: CASRTPPGQGWTYE. The entire CDR3 protein is CASRTPPGQGWTYEQYF.

Regarding this clone: The read falls 3 residues short of the CDR3 end, and the missing part is taken from the germline J gene. V gene TRBV20-1 combines with J gene TRBJ2-5, with 9 bases that match TRBD2. Germline V gene sequence: CDR1 DFQATT, CDR2 SNEGSKA (reference sequence). CDR3 length equals 17 residues. J was trimmed by 2 bases and V by 1 base; bases with no gene match: 11. This chain's CDR3 is CSARVPMSGRFQETQYF. The covered CDR3 bases are TGCAGTGCTAGAGTCCCCATGAGCGGGAGGTTTCAAGAGACC.

Note on this clone: The read is 3 residues too short to cover the CDR3 end, so that end is filled in from the germline J gene. The rearrangement joins TRBV2 to TRBJ1-4; TRBD1 might be the D (5 bases). The CDR3 totals 14 residues. Germline loops: CDR1 SNHLY, CDR2 FYNNEI. V was shortened by 8 bases and J by 7 bases, with 17 bases between the two germline ends. The sequenced part of the CDR3 DNA is TGTGCCAGCTCTCGAGGGGCGGATATTGAAAAA. Its translation: CASSRGADIEK. The entire CDR3 protein is CASSRGADIEKLFF.

Considering frequency, this clone is medium-sized. The read ends 3 residues shy of where the CDR3 ends; the end is completed using the germline J gene. This chain joins TRBV19 and TRBJ2-6, with D possibly matching TRBD1 (6 bases). The CDR3 sequence is 15 residues long. V was shortened by 8 bases and J by 5 bases, with 16 bases between the two germline ends. CDR1 is LNHDA and CDR2 is SQIVND in the germline V gene (reference sequence). The CDR3 bases that were read are TGTGCCAGTTGCCCACAGGGATATAGGGCCAACGTC. This gives the protein CASCPQGYRANV. The CDR3 reads in full as CASCPQGYRANVLTF.

Details on this clone: The read stops 3 residues short of the end of the CDR3; the missing end is completed from the germline J gene. The chain uses TRBV30 and TRBJ1-5, with a tentative D call TRBD1 (5 bases). This CDR3 region has 14 residues. Germline CDR1 GTSNPN, CDR2 SVGIG (reference sequence). The ends were cut back, 1 base at V and 4 bases at J, with 11 bases in the middle. The CDR3 bases that were read are TGTGCCTGGAGTGCCGGGGGGGAGAATCAGCCC. The encoded protein is CAWSAGGENQP. The full CDR3 sequence reads CAWSAGGENQPQHF.

This clone counts as medium-sized (0.01 to 0.1%) by frequency. The CDR3 extends 3 residues past the end of the read, so its final part is completed from the germline J gene. The chain is built from TRBV30 and TRBJ2-5; 13 bases fit TRBD2. The CDR3 sequence is 14 residues long. The germline gives CDR1 GTSNPN, CDR2 SVGIG (reference sequence). J gave up 5 bases and V 5 bases, and 5 bases lay outside the gene matches. The DNA read from the CDR3 is TGTGCCTGGGGACTAGCGGGAGTTGGTGAGACC. Its translation is CAWGLAGVGET. The whole CDR3 reads CAWGLAGVGETQYF.

As for this clone: The read ends 3 residues before the CDR3 terminus; that terminus is restored from the germline J gene. The chain uses TRBV7-8 and TRBJ2-1; the match to TRBD2 covers 11 bases. Germline CDR1 and CDR2: SGHVS and FQNEAQ. The CDR3 contains 17 residues. Unmatched junction bases numbered 11, after V lost 5 bases and J lost 5 bases. The covered CDR3 bases are TGTGCCAGCAGCCCCAGACCTGGACTAGCGGGTAACAATGAG. It codes for CASSPRPGLAGNNE. The whole CDR3 protein reads CASSPRPGLAGNNEQFF.

Judged by frequency, this clone is medium-sized. The sequence runs out 3 residues before the end of the CDR3; the remainder is reconstructed from the germline J gene. This rearrangement joins TRBV4-2 to TRBJ2-3; TRBD1 matches at 9 bases. Germline lookup yields CDR1 LGHNA and CDR2 YNFKEQ. CDR3 length: 15 amino acids. The V and J ends lost 4 bases and 0 bases, in that order; junction bases with no gene match: 2. The CDR3 region is CASSPGQGSTDTQYF. The CDR3 bases that were read are TGTGCCAGCAGCCCGGGACAGGGCAGCACAGATACG.

This clone counts as medium-sized by frequency. The CDR3 is cut off 3 residues early in the read; its end comes from the germline J gene. This chain links TRBV29-1 with TRBJ2-7; the D is unclear. V lost 6 bases, J lost 2 bases, and 8 bases lay in between. This CDR3 region has 11 residues. Germline lookup yields CDR1 SQVTM and CDR2 ANQGSEA. CDR3 DNA, as far as it was read: TGCAGCGTCGGGTTCACCTACGAG. Its protein is CSVGFTYE. The full-length CDR3 reads as CSVGFTYEQYF.

For this clone: With the read ending 3 residues before the CDR3 end, the germline J gene is used to fill in that end. V and J are TRBV2 and TRBJ2-5; a possible D gene is TRBD1 (5 bases). The CDR3 totals 13 residues. Germline values: CDR1 SNHLY, CDR2 FYNNEI. V lost 4 bases, J lost 4 bases, and 10 bases lay in between. The CDR3 reads CASSGRDSETQYF. The part of the CDR3 DNA that was read is TGTGCCAGCAGTGGCAGGGATTCAGAGACC.

Details on this clone: Read sequence stops 3 residues before the CDR3 end, and the germline J gene provides the missing end. V and J are TRBV18 and TRBJ2-1; no firm D call. The CDR3 consists of 15 residues. V shed 0 bases and J shed 2 bases, with 8 bases lying between them. Germline lookup yields CDR1 KGHSH and CDR2 LQKENI. This chain's CDR3 is CASSPPASAYNEQFF. The CDR3 bases that were read are TGTGCCAGCTCACCACCGGCTAGTGCCTACAATGAG.

Remarks on this clone: The CDR3 end lies 3 residues beyond the end of the read and is filled in from the germline J gene. This chain connects TRBV5-1 to TRBJ2-7, with TRBD1 matching 9 bases. Germline V gene sequence: CDR1 SGHRS, CDR2 YFSETQ. This CDR3 spans 12 amino acids. V was clipped by 7 bases and J by 4 bases; unmatched bases: 3. Incomplete CDR3 DNA: TGCGCCAGCGGACAGGGGCAGTACGAG. Protein sequence: CASGQGQYE. The CDR3 reads in full as CASGQGQYEQYF.